This is a list of T cell receptor beta chains from one sample in a study of T cell responses to AZD1222 COVID-19 vaccine. Clones were sequenced by immunoSEQ multiplex PCR, and TCRdb holds only the in-frame ones, with some missing. This table holds roughly 110,000 clones, 88% found once. The source was peripheral blood, collected 28 days after the second AZD1222 dose. The receptors derive from an adult who received the AZD1222 COVID-19 vaccine. Both conserved end residues are trimmed from each CDR3.

cdr3_aa	v_call	j_call
SVDPGQGTGELF	TRBV29-1	TRBJ2-2
SVERLDRPTYEQY	TRBV29-1	TRBJ2-7
ASSLGTATEAF	TRBV3-1/TRBV3-2	TRBJ1-1
ASSHRDRAYNEQF	TRBV14	TRBJ2-1
ASSYSTGGADTEAF	TRBV6-5	TRBJ1-1
ASSDRRGIVNTGELF	TRBV18	TRBJ2-2
ASSPGTVNTEAF	TRBV5-1	TRBJ1-1
ASSQGAKSRYGYT	TRBV4-3	TRBJ1-2
ATSRDRPDRRETQY	TRBV15	TRBJ2-5
ASSLGGLGTDTQY	TRBV28	TRBJ2-3
ASSLSGLVSNTGELF	TRBV3-1/TRBV3-2	TRBJ2-2
ASSLLGQPQH	TRBV5-5	TRBJ1-5
ARKPQGYSNQPQH	TRBV19	TRBJ1-5
ASSVGPSGGGIYNEQF	TRBV9	TRBJ2-1
ASSERGTSGTDTQY	TRBV10-1	TRBJ2-3
ASSRGQANQPQH	TRBV3-1/TRBV3-2	TRBJ1-5
ASSDPSGGTYEQY	TRBV19	TRBJ2-7
ASSVVWGPGSYNEQF	TRBV9	TRBJ2-1
ASSLGAGNYGYT	TRBV7-9	TRBJ1-2
ASSLAPAQGYT	TRBV5-6	TRBJ1-2
ASSLGSSGANVLT	TRBV7-7	TRBJ2-6
ASSSGGSSGNTIY	TRBV7-2	TRBJ1-3
ASSGVAGGSETQY	TRBV7-9	TRBJ2-5
ASSYGGQGGEAF	TRBV6-5	TRBJ1-1
ASSQAGDLAAYNSPLH	TRBV4-2	TRBJ1-6
ASSLRPERGYT	TRBV28	TRBJ1-2
ASSEGGMNTEAF	TRBV2	TRBJ1-1
ASSRGGDYGYT	TRBV3-1/TRBV3-2	TRBJ1-2
ASSQDPRVGAGEQF	TRBV4-3	TRBJ2-1
ASRSSVVIGEQY	TRBV6-5	TRBJ2-7
ASSLSDTQY	TRBV12-3/TRBV12-4	TRBJ2-3
ASSSRAGGFYEQY	TRBV7-9	TRBJ2-7
ASSSPGGGRNEQF	TRBV28	TRBJ2-1
ASRVTSGGKYEQY	TRBV7-2	TRBJ2-7
ASSPGTVSPLH	TRBV3-1/TRBV3-2	TRBJ1-6
ASSREDRGPDTQY	TRBV4-3	TRBJ2-3
ASSSLGGSYEQY	TRBV6-5	TRBJ2-7